These 8 T cell receptor beta chains came from one sample sequenced in a study of Graves' ophthalmopathy and Graves' hyperthyroidism. The authors amplified TCR beta CDR3 regions from RNA transcripts. The workflow started with a first-round RT-PCR run with HTBI primers and then moved on to a second-round multiplex PCR. Via MiXCR, TCRdb re-called the multiplex PCR reads, giving one row per CDR3 protein. The sample holds around 1,000,000 distinct CDR3 sequences, 35% to 40% seen once. Sequencing was carried out using peripheral blood or thyroid tissue (not recorded which). Source of these receptors: an adult man with Graves' hyperthyroidism.

This clonotype was seen repeatedly, ten times or more. The rearrangement uses TRBV7-9 and TRBJ1-2; D gene uncertain. The CDR3 extends over 12 amino acids. V lost 1 base and J 7 bases, leaving 7 bases between the germline ends. The germline CDR1 and CDR2 sequences are SEHNR and FQNEAQ (reference sequence). DNA of the CDR3: TGTGCCAGCAGCTTAGGGGTTTCTGGCTACACCTTC. Protein product: CASSLGVSGYTF.

The V and J genes are TRBV6-2 or TRBV6-3 and TRBJ1-2, with 7 bases that match TRBD1. This CDR3 is 15 amino acids long. The V and J ends lost 6 bases and 5 bases, in that order; junction bases with no gene match: 12. Germline lookup yields CDR1 MNHEY and CDR2 SVGEGT. CDR3 bases: TGTGCCAGCAGCGACAGGGACAGCGTTATTTATGGCTACACCTTC. Residues: CASSDRDSVIYGYTF.

This clonotype was recorded at least ten times. This chain uses TRBV12-3 or TRBV12-4 with TRBJ1-6; maybe TRBD1 (5 bases). V was pared by 0 bases and J by 7 bases, with 10 bases between. This CDR3 spans 15 amino acids. CDR3 coding DNA: TGTGCCAGCAGTTTAGCGCCCGGGGCCAATTCACCCCTCCACTTT. Translation gives CASSLAPGANSPLHF.

With regard to this clonotype: The conserved final phenylalanine or tryptophan is absent from the CDR3, which likely points to a read error. The limits of the CDR3 on the DNA are not certain, so only TCRdb's listed CDR3 is given. The V and J genes are TRBV5-4 and TRBJ1-1. With termini counted, the CDR3 has 10 amino acids. Germline assignment: CDR1 SGHNT and CDR2 YYREEE (reference sequence). This CDR3 reads CASSLIRSRS.

Notes on this clonotype: An end of the junction does not agree with germline; a read error may underlie this. The chain couples TRBV7-2 to TRBJ2-7; tentatively, D is TRBD2 (6 bases). Per the germline V gene, CDR1 is SGHTA and CDR2 is FQGNSA. The CDR3 consists of 16 residues. The CDR3 sequence: CASPPCGREVLYEQYF. The CDR3 DNA follows: TGCGCCAGCCCCCCTTGTGGCAGGGAGGTTCTCTACGAGCAGTACTTC.

This clonotype was seen repeatedly, ten times or more. The V call is TRBV20-1, the J call TRBJ1-1; D is uncertain. This CDR3 has 13 residues. The germline V gene encodes CDR1 DFQATT and CDR2 SNEGSKA (reference sequence). Trimming took off 0 bases at V and 6 bases at J, with 11 bases between the two ends. The CDR3 here is CSARESPYPEAFF. Here the CDR3 DNA reads TGCAGTGCTAGAGAGAGCCCATACCCTGAAGCTTTCTTT.

This clonotype was seen ten or more times. V usage is TRBV14 and J usage is TRBJ1-1; no firm D call. Between the trimmed V and J ends, which lost 1 base and 0 bases, there was a span of 6 bases. Per germline, CDR1 SGHDN and CDR2 FVKESK. The CDR3 extends over 14 amino acids. CDR3 coding DNA: TGTGCCAGCAGCCAAGTGTTCATGAACACTGAAGCTTTCTTT. It specifies CASSQVFMNTEAFF.

This clonotype has only a few counts. V is TRBV29-1 and J is TRBJ1-5; D remains ambiguous. The V end lost 5 bases, the J end lost 14 bases, and 22 bases lay between the germline ends. Germline loops: CDR1 SQVTM, CDR2 ANQGSEA. The CDR3 runs 13 residues. The CDR3 loop reads CSVHVPENAYEHF. As DNA, the CDR3 is TGCAGCGTTCATGTTCCAGAAAATGCCTACGAGCATTTT.